Presented here are 9 T cell receptor beta chains from one specimen sequenced in a study of spatial heterogeneity in lung cancer. Study-level findings and limits: Tumor mutation count correlated with how many alpha and beta TCRs expanded intratumorally.

No antigen has been assigned to these receptors. Time point of the sample: sample taken at primary tumor resection. Each CDR3 protein gets one entry after TCRdb re-called the 5' RACE reads with MiXCR. The sample includes more than 6,500 distinct CDR3 sequences, roughly 12% of them seen just once. Sequences were derived from lung tumor tissue, sampled at surgery. The receptors stem from a male donor with early-stage non-small cell lung cancer.

This clonotype was detected only a few times. Since the library was made to target alpha chains, this beta chain is a stray read and its abundance is not meaningful. This sequence joins TRBV20-1 and TRBJ2-7; D may be TRBD1 (6 bases). This CDR3 has 13 amino acids. V lost 6 bases, J lost 5 bases, and 17 bases lay in between. Germline CDR1 and CDR2: DFQATT and SNEGSKA (reference sequence). The CDR3 region is CSANLRGAHEQYF. CDR3 nucleotide sequence: TGCAGTGCCAATCTCAGGGGAGCGCACGAGCAGTACTTC.

In this sample, this clonotype turned up many times. Because this beta chain is a stray read in a library intended to capture alpha chains, its abundance should not be given much weight. The chain is built from TRBV7-9 and TRBJ2-3; D may correspond to TRBD1 or TRBD2 (5 bases each). The CDR3 consists of 14 residues. Germline loops: CDR1 SEHNR, CDR2 FQNEAQ (reference sequence). The V and J ends lost 7 bases and 2 bases respectively, with 13 bases between them. CDR3 sequence (DNA): TGTGCCAGCACCGGGACCGATAACACAGATACGCAGTATTTT. Encoded protein: CASTGTDNTDTQYF.

Judged by abundance, this clonotype is large. This beta chain lies outside the target of a library built for alpha chains; its clone size means little. The chain carries TRBV29-1 and TRBJ2-7; possible D gene TRBD2, 5 bases. The ends were cut back, 0 bases at V and 2 bases at J, with 5 bases in the middle. The CDR3 contains 12 residues. Germline V gene data show CDR1 as SQVTM and CDR2 as ANQGSEA. As DNA, the CDR3 is TGCAGCGTTGAAGACGGGACCTACGAGCAGTACTTC. It yields the protein CSVEDGTYEQYF.

In this sample, this clonotype turned up many times. The size of this beta chain means little, since it is a stray read in a library made for alpha chains. V is TRBV27 and J is TRBJ2-7; 8 nucleotides line up with TRBD1. There are 15 residues in the CDR3. Germline V gene sequence: CDR1 MNHEY, CDR2 SMNVEV (reference sequence). The J segment lost 6 bases and the V segment lost 0 bases, leaving 7 bases of the junction unmatched. The CDR3 is CASSLSGRGLIEQYF. As DNA, the CDR3 is TGTGCCAGCAGTTTATCCGGCAGGGGGCTTATCGAGCAGTACTTC.

In its sample, this clonotype was seen many times. The library was prepared for alpha chains; this beta chain is a stray read, so its frequency means little. The chain links TRBV6-1 to TRBJ1-1, with 12 bases fitting TRBD1. The CDR3 is made up of 16 amino acids. The germline V gene encodes CDR1 MNHNS and CDR2 SASEGT. J gave up 4 bases and V 6 bases, and 9 bases lay outside the gene matches. The CDR3 DNA reads as TGTGCCAGCAGGCCGCCGGGACAGGGGGCGAGCACTGAAGCTTTCTTT. Translating gives CASRPPGQGASTEAFF.

Ten or more counts support this clonotype. This beta chain was picked up by a library intended for alpha chains and is off target, so its count carries little meaning. The rearrangement links TRBV2 to TRBJ1-4; tentatively, D is TRBD1 (6 bases). Between the trimmed V and J ends, which lost 5 bases and 8 bases, there was a span of 15 bases. Germline CDR1 SNHLY, CDR2 FYNNEI. This CDR3 comprises 14 residues. CDR3 nucleotides: TGTGCCAGCAGTCCACAGGGAGTTCAGGAAAAACTGTTTTTT. Protein product: CASSPQGVQEKLFF.

This clonotype was picked up many times. Little can be read into the size of this beta chain, an off-target read in a library designed for alpha chains. The rearrangement uses TRBV28 and TRBJ2-7; 7 bases line up with TRBD1. The CDR3 loop spans 15 amino acids. The germline gives CDR1 MDHEN, CDR2 SYDVKM. The V and J ends lost 5 bases and 1 base, in that order; junction bases with no gene match: 8. The CDR3 spells CASSRTGYTSYEQYF. The CDR3 DNA reads TGTGCCAGCAGTCGGACAGGTTATACTTCCTACGAGCAGTACTTC.

This clonotype was recorded at least ten times. This beta chain turned up in a library designed for alpha chains; as an off-target read, its abundance says little. This sequence joins TRBV5-1 and TRBJ2-1, with a tentative D call TRBD1 (5 bases). Per germline, CDR1 SGHRS and CDR2 YFSETQ. Deletions cut 4 bases from V and 5 bases from J, with 13 bases between. This CDR3 spans 14 amino acids. The CDR3 loop is CASSIQGPDNEQFF. The DNA of the CDR3 is TGCGCCAGCAGCATCCAGGGTCCGGACAATGAGCAGTTCTTC.

This clonotype was seen ten or more times. This beta chain represents an off-target read in a library built for alpha chains; its size is of limited meaning. The V gene is TRBV29-1, the J gene TRBJ2-2; TRBD2 matches at 7 bases. This CDR3 is 15 amino acids long. V shed 6 bases, J shed 3 bases, and the junction held 10 bases outside the gene matches. The germline V gene encodes CDR1 SQVTM and CDR2 ANQGSEA. In DNA, the CDR3 is TGCAGCGTGGGCTCGGGGGGTGGCGACACCGGGGAGCTGTTTTTT. Protein: CSVGSGGGDTGELFF.